This T cell receptor beta chain was found in a study of tumor-infiltrating lymphocytes in primary liver carcinoma. Study information: Samples had roughly 3.65 to 8 million productive TCRbeta reads, comparable between tissue types. Regarding the study as a whole: Relative to tumor region pairs, the tumor-adjacent and tumor-blood pairs showed overlap that was lower.

From unsorted bulk tissue weighing about 20-32 mg, DNA and RNA were co-extracted. Chronic HBV infection was present, with no prior treatment. The CDR3 loop spans 19 amino acids. Germline lookup yields CDR1 MGHRA and CDR2 YSYEKL. The V and J ends lost 4 bases and 3 bases, in that order; junction bases with no gene match: 17. A note on this clonotype: Its specificity is not known.

A constant-region primer primed TCR beta cDNA synthesis from roughly 510 ng of total RNA. Three nested multiplex PCR rounds, a slightly modified ARM-PCR, produced the libraries for TCR beta. The first two PCR rounds used TRBV1-TRBV30 forward primers with a C-beta reverse primer, 10 cycles each. TCRdb analysed the multiplex PCR reads with MiXCR anew, one entry per CDR3 protein. The sample has under 50,000 distinct CDR3 sequences, about two thirds seen once. This chain joins TRBV4-1 and TRBJ2-7, with 11 positions matching TRBD2. This receptor was obtained from a man aged 35 to 55 with primary liver carcinoma and hepatitis B virus infection. Material for sequencing was liver tumor tissue from sampling region 5. As for subset: tumor region T5, tumor centre. The CDR3 DNA sequence: TGCGCCAGCAGCCTGCGTGGACAGATAGGGACTAGCGGCCACTACGAGCAGTACTTC. Translated, it gives CASSLRGQIGTSGHYEQYF.